This TCR beta chain was sequenced for a study of blood T cell repertoires in COVID-19. Study summary: Samples taken during acute and convalescent COVID-19 were collected in the United States, Italy and Spain. The cDNA or gDNA used as material had been derived from T cells, B-cell-depleted T cells, or PBMCs.

Germline V gene lookup returns CDR1 MNHEY and CDR2 SVGEGT. Trimming pared 2 bases from V and 5 bases from J, leaving 14 bases between. The CDR3 is 15 residues long. Authors' data handling: Estimates of nucleated cell counts were drawn from the amplification of reference gene primers. Only in-frame clones appear in the TCRdb table, and some are missing; sequencing was by immunoSEQ multiplex PCR. V and J calls and clone size come straight from that table; D and trimming were deduced from the DNA. There are approximately 42,000 clones in the sample; about 70% occur only once, and roughly two thirds lies in the top ten.

The sample consisted of peripheral blood. V gene TRBV6-2 or TRBV6-3 combines with J gene TRBJ2-3, with a weak D call TRBD2 (7 bases). The sequence derives from a man older than 75 with acute or convalescent COVID-19. As DNA, the CDR3 is TGTGCCAGCAGTTACGGCGGGGGCGTAGGAGATACGCAGTATTTT. Its translation: CASSYGGGVGDTQYF.